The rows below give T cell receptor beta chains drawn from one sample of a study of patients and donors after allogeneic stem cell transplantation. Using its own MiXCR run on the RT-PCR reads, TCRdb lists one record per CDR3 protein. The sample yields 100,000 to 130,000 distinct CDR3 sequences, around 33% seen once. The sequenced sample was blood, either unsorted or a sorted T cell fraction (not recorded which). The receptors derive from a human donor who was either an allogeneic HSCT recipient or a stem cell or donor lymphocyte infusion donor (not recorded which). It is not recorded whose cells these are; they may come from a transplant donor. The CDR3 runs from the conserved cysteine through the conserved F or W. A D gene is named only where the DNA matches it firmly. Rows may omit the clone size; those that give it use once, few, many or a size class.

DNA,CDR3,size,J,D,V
TGTGCCAGCAGCTTGGAATGGACAGCTAACACCATATATTTT,CASSLEWTANTIYF,few,TRBJ1-3,NA,TRBV5-5
TGTGCCAGCAGTTACTACGGGGCAACACAAGAGACCCAGTACTTC,CASSYYGATQETQYF,few,TRBJ2-5,NA,TRBV6-5
TGTGCCAGCAGCCAAGCAGGGAAAGAGACCCAGTACTTC,CASSQAGKETQYF,few,TRBJ2-5,NA,TRBV3-1
TGTGCCAGCTCAAGGGGCCGGCTACACAATGAGCAGTTCTTC,CASSRGRLHNEQFF,NA,TRBJ2-1,NA,TRBV12-3/TRBV12-4
TGCAGTGCTAGAGATCCCCAGCGGGGGGCCTACGAGCAGTACTTC,CSARDPQRGAYEQYF,NA,TRBJ2-7,TRBD2,TRBV20-1
TGTGCCAGCAGCTCCCGACAGAGCCTTAATGAAAAACTGTTTTTT,CASSSRQSLNEKLFF,NA,TRBJ1-4,NA,TRBV7-9
TGTGCCAGCAGGGGGGACGGGAATAATTCACCCCTCCACTTT,CASRGDGNNSPLHF,NA,TRBJ1-6,NA,TRBV12-3/TRBV12-4
TGCAGTGCTAGTGCAGCGGGAGGTACAGATACGCAGTATTTT,CSASAAGGTDTQYF,few,TRBJ2-3,TRBD2,TRBV20-1
TGTGCCAGCAGCCGTGCCGGGACTAGCGGGAGAAGTGAGCAGTTCTTC,CASSRAGTSGRSEQFF,NA,TRBJ2-1,TRBD2,TRBV5-6
TGTGCCAGCAGTTTCACCCGGGCCAAAAACATTCAGTACTTC,CASSFTRAKNIQYF,NA,TRBJ2-4,NA,TRBV6-5
TGTGCCAGCAGCCACCGGGGGGGAGGAACTAATGAAAAACTGTTTTTT,CASSHRGGGTNEKLFF,NA,TRBJ1-4,NA,TRBV7-8
TGTGCCACCAGCAGTCGGCTACCCAATGAGCAGTTCTTC,CATSSRLPNEQFF,NA,TRBJ2-1,NA,TRBV15
TGTGCCAGTAGTATAGTACTCCTCGACACTGAAGCTTTCTTT,CASSIVLLDTEAFF,many,TRBJ1-1,NA,TRBV19
TGTGCCAGCAGCCCCCAAAGGGGACTAGCGCCCTACAATGAGCAGTTCTTC,CASSPQRGLAPYNEQFF,NA,TRBJ2-1,TRBD2,TRBV3-1
TGCGCCAGCAGCAGGACCGGGTCACTATACAATGAGCAGTTCTTC,CASSRTGSLYNEQFF,NA,TRBJ2-1,NA,TRBV5-1
TGCAGTGCTGCGACTAGCGGGAACGCCGGGGAGCTGTTTTTT,CSAATSGNAGELFF,NA,TRBJ2-2,TRBD2,TRBV20-1
TGCAGTGCTAGAGATAGTGAGGCGCCCGATAATTCACCCCTCCACTTT,CSARDSEAPDNSPLHF,NA,TRBJ1-6,NA,TRBV20-1
TGCAGCGTCCGAGGGTACAACAATGAGCAGTTCTTC,CSVRGYNNEQFF,NA,TRBJ2-1,NA,TRBV29-1
TGTGCCAGCAGTGGGTGGAGGGGCTACACCTTC,CASSGWRGYTF,few,TRBJ1-2,NA,TRBV25-1
TGTGCCACCAGTGATCCGTCAGTCTCCAACACCGGGGAGCTGTTTTTT,CATSDPSVSNTGELFF,NA,TRBJ2-2,NA,TRBV24-1
TGCAGTGCTACAACAGGGATCTCTGGAAACACCATATATTTT,CSATTGISGNTIYF,NA,TRBJ1-3,NA,TRBV20-1
TGCAGTGCTAGCCCCAGGGGGGCAGATACGCAGTATTTT,CSASPRGADTQYF,few,TRBJ2-3,NA,TRBV20-1
TGCAGTGCCCCCGTCGGAGCTAGCGGGATGAACAATGAGCAGTTCTTC,CSAPVGASGMNNEQFF,few,TRBJ2-1,TRBD2,TRBV20-1
TGTGCCAGCAGCTCCGAACTATACGAGCAGTACTTC,CASSSELYEQYF,NA,TRBJ2-7,NA,TRBV5-6
TGCGCCAGCAGCTTGGCCGAGGGTTGGGATGGCTACACCTTC,CASSLAEGWDGYTF,NA,TRBJ1-2,NA,TRBV5-1